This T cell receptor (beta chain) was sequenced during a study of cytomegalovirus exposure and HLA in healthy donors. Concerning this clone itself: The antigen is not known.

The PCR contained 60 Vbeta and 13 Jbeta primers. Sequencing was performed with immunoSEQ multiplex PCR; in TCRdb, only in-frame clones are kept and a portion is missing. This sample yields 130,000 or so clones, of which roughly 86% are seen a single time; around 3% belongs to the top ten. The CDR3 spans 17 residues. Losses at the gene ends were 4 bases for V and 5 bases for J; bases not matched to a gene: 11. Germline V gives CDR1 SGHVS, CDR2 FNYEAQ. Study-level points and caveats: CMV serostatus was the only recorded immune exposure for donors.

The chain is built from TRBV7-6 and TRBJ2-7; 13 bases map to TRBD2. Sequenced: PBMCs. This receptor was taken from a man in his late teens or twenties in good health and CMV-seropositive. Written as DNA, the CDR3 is TGTGCCAGCAGCTACGTCGGGACTAGCGGGAAGTTAAACGAGCAGTACTTC. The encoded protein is CASSYVGTSGKLNEQYF.